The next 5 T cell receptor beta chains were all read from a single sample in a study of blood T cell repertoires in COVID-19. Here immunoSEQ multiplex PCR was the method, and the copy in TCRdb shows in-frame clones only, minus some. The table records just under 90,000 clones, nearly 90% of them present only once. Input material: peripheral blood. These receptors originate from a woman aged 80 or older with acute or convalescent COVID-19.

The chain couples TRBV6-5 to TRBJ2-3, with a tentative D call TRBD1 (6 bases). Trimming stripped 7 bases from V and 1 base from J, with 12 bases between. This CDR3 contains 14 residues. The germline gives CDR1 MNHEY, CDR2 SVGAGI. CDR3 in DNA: TGTGCCAGCAACCTGGACAGTGGCACAGATACGCAGTATTTT. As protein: CASNLDSGTDTQYF.

The CDR3 loop is CASSQIDREEAEQYF. As DNA, the CDR3 is TGTGCCAGCAGCCAAATCGACAGGGAGGAAGCCGAGCAGTACTTC. The rearrangement uses TRBV28 and TRBJ2-7; D possibly corresponds to TRBD1 (7 bases). Germline CDR1 is MDHEN and CDR2 is SYDVKM. V dropped 6 bases and J dropped 6 bases, with 21 bases sitting between them. The CDR3 has 15 amino acids.

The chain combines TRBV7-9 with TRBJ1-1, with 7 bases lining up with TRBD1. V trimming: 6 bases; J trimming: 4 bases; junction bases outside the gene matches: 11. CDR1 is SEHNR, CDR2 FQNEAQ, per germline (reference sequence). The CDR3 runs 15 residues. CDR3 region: CASRPKDRLGTEAFF. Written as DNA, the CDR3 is TGTGCCAGCAGACCCAAGGACAGGTTGGGCACTGAAGCTTTCTTT.

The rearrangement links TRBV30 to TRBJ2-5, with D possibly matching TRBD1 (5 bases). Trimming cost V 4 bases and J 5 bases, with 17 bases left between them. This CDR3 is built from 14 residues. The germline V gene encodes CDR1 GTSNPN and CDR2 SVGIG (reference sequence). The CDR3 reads CAWNGALPWETQYF. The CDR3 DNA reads TGTGCCTGGAATGGGGCCCTCCCTTGGGAGACCCAGTACTTC.

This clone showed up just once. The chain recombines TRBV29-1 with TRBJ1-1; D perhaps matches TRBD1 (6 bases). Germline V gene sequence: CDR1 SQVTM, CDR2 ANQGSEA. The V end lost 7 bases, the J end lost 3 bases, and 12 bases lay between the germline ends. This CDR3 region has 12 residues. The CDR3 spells CSGIRTDTEAFF. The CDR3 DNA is TGCAGCGGGATTCGGACAGACACTGAAGCTTTCTTT.